A selection of T cell receptor beta chains follows, all from one sample in a study of identical twins' blood T cells. TCRdb independently ran MiXCR on the 5' RACE reads; one entry per CDR3 protein. The sample holds 300,000 to 400,000 distinct CDR3 sequences; approximately 30% are singletons and the top ten take about 6%. Sequencing used PBMCs. These receptors were collected from a woman between 18 and 49 years old in good health. Both conserved end residues are part of each CDR3. A D gene is named only where the DNA matches it firmly. The size of a clone is reported for some rows only, either as once, few or many, or as a class for expanded clones.

j_call | clone_size | v_call | d_call | cdr3_aa | cdr3_nt
TRBJ1-1 | - | TRBV12-3/TRBV12-4 | - | CASNSPRQGKTAFF | TGTGCCAGCAACTCCCCACGGCAGGGAAAGACGGCTTTCTTT
TRBJ2-1 | - | TRBV20-1 | - | CSARSNEQFF | TGCAGTGCCAGAAGCAATGAGCAGTTCTTC
TRBJ2-7 | - | TRBV27 | - | CASSFSTRTYEQYF | TGTGCCAGCAGTTTTTCTACCAGAACCTACGAGCAGTACTTC
TRBJ1-3 | few | TRBV7-9 | - | CASSPGWGLENTIYF | TGTGCCAGCAGCCCCGGATGGGGGTTGGAAAACACCATATATTTT
TRBJ2-3 | - | TRBV6-6 | - | CASRLRGARTRTDTQYF | TGTGCAAGCCGCCTTAGGGGAGCGCGGACCCGCACAGATACGCAGTATTTT
TRBJ1-2 | - | TRBV19 | TRBD1 | CASSRAMGQGARGYTF | TGTGCCAGTAGTCGAGCCATGGGACAGGGGGCTCGAGGCTACACCTTC
TRBJ1-3 | - | TRBV7-8 | TRBD1 | CASSSHNWTGKAGNTIYF | TGTGCCAGCAGCTCTCATAATTGGACAGGGAAAGCTGGAAACACCATATATTTT
TRBJ1-2 | few | TRBV7-9 | - | CASSLGIEGYTF | TGTGCCAGCAGCTTAGGGATCGAGGGCTACACCTTC
TRBJ1-1 | many | TRBV14 | - | CASSRDQNTEAFF | TGTGCCAGCAGCCGGGACCAGAACACTGAAGCTTTCTTT
TRBJ2-1 | - | TRBV20-1 | - | CSAGPPHSSYNEQFF | TGCAGTGCTGGACCCCCCCATAGCTCCTACAATGAGCAGTTCTTC
TRBJ2-1 | - | TRBV9 | TRBD2 | CASSEGLAGNNEQFF | TGTGCCAGCAGCGAGGGACTAGCGGGAAACAATGAGCAGTTCTTC
TRBJ1-1 | many | TRBV7-2 | - | CASSSRVLDTEAFF | TGTGCCAGCAGCTCCAGGGTTTTGGACACTGAAGCTTTCTTT
TRBJ2-1 | - | TRBV29-1 | - | CSVRLGSSYNEQFF | TGCAGCGTTCGCCTGGGGAGCTCCTACAATGAGCAGTTCTTC
TRBJ2-1 | few | TRBV7-3 | - | CASSLRTGRYNEQFF | TGTGCCAGCAGCTTGAGAACGGGGCGCTACAATGAGCAGTTCTTC
TRBJ2-7 | - | TRBV12-3/TRBV12-4 | TRBD2 | CASSFRTSGRIYEQYF | TGTGCCAGCAGTTTCCGGACTAGCGGGAGAATATACGAGCAGTACTTC
TRBJ2-1 | - | TRBV3-1 | - | CASSLTLGGYNEQFF | TGTGCCAGCAGCCTTACGTTGGGGGGCTACAATGAGCAGTTCTTC
TRBJ1-2 | few | TRBV20-1 | TRBD1 | CSAGQSANYGYTF | TGCAGTGCGGGACAGTCAGCGAACTATGGCTACACCTTC